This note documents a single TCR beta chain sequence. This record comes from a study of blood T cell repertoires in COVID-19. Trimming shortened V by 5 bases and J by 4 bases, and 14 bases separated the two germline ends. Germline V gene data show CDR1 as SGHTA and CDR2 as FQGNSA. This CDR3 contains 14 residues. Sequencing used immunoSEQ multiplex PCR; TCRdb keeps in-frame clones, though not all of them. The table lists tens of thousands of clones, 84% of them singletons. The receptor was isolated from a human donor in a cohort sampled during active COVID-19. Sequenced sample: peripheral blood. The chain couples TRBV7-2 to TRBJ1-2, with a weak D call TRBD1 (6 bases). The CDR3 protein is CASSLLGQIYGYTF. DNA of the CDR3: TGTGCCAGCAGCCTTCTTGGACAGATCTATGGCTACACCTTC.